This is a list of T cell receptor beta chains from one sample in a study of cytomegalovirus exposure and HLA in healthy donors. Only in-frame clones appear in the TCRdb table, and some are missing; sequencing was by immunoSEQ multiplex PCR. Of roughly 140,000 clones in the sample, approximately 85% were seen once. The sample consisted of PBMCs. Receptors originate from a man aged 50-60 years in good health and CMV-seropositive. Both conserved end residues are part of each CDR3. D genes are given only for firm matches. Some rows have no size entry. The others give once, few or many, or a class for an expanded clone.

CDR3aa: CASSPELGSENEQFF; CDR3nt: TGCGCCAGCAGCCCGGAATTGGGCTCAGAAAATGAGCAGTTCTTC; d_gene: NA; v_gene: TRBV5-1; j_gene: TRBJ2-1; abundance: NA
CDR3aa: CASSTPKTGIYGYTF; CDR3nt: TGTGCCAGTAGTACACCAAAGACAGGGATCTATGGCTACACCTTC; d_gene: TRBD1; v_gene: TRBV19; j_gene: TRBJ1-2; abundance: NA
CDR3aa: CATSPFRDSYGYTF; CDR3nt: TGTGCCACCTCCCCCTTCCGGGACAGCTATGGCTACACCTTC; d_gene: TRBD1; v_gene: TRBV5-4; j_gene: TRBJ1-2; abundance: NA
CDR3aa: CASSPTDRADTF; CDR3nt: TGTGCCAGCTCACCTACTGACAGGGCGGACACCTTC; d_gene: TRBD1; v_gene: TRBV18; j_gene: TRBJ1-2; abundance: once
CDR3aa: CASSLPTGANTEAFF; CDR3nt: TGTGCCAGCAGTTTGCCGACAGGGGCGAACACTGAAGCTTTCTTT; d_gene: TRBD1; v_gene: TRBV6-6; j_gene: TRBJ1-1; abundance: NA
CDR3aa: CSVVRIGRYGYTF; CDR3nt: TGCAGCGTTGTACGGATAGGGAGGTATGGCTACACCTTC; d_gene: NA; v_gene: TRBV29-1; j_gene: TRBJ1-2; abundance: NA
CDR3aa: CASRGDIGEQYF; CDR3nt: TGTGCCAGCAGGGGAGATATTGGCGAGCAGTACTTC; d_gene: NA; v_gene: TRBV2; j_gene: TRBJ2-7; abundance: few
CDR3aa: CAISFGQAGTDTQYF; CDR3nt: TGTGCCATCAGTTTTGGACAGGCCGGCACAGATACGCAGTATTTT; d_gene: TRBD1; v_gene: TRBV10-3; j_gene: TRBJ2-3; abundance: NA
CDR3aa: CSATSYGELFF; CDR3nt: TGCAGTGCTACTAGCTACGGGGAGCTGTTTTTT; d_gene: NA; v_gene: TRBV20-1; j_gene: TRBJ2-2; abundance: NA
CDR3aa: CASSEMGLRDSEQYF; CDR3nt: TGCGCCAGCAGCGAAATGGGCCTCCGGGACTCCGAGCAGTACTTC; d_gene: NA; v_gene: TRBV5-1; j_gene: TRBJ2-7; abundance: NA
CDR3aa: CASNIAGRSTDTQYF; CDR3nt: TGTGCCAGTAATATAGCGGGGAGAAGCACAGATACGCAGTATTTT; d_gene: TRBD2; v_gene: TRBV19; j_gene: TRBJ2-3; abundance: NA
CDR3aa: CASSLIGQGRYGYTF; CDR3nt: TGTGCCAGCAGCTTGATCGGACAGGGGCGCTATGGCTACACCTTC; d_gene: TRBD1; v_gene: TRBV5-4; j_gene: TRBJ1-2; abundance: few
CDR3aa: CASSHSGGSTDTQYF; CDR3nt: TGTGCCAGCAGCCATAGCGGAGGTAGCACAGATACGCAGTATTTT; d_gene: NA; v_gene: TRBV6-6; j_gene: TRBJ2-3; abundance: NA
CDR3aa: CASSSLAGETQYF; CDR3nt: TGTGCCAGCAGCTCTCTAGCGGGAGAGACCCAGTACTTC; d_gene: TRBD2; v_gene: TRBV25-1; j_gene: TRBJ2-5; abundance: once
CDR3aa: CASRPDRDYYNEQFF; CDR3nt: TGTGCCAGCAGGCCGGACAGGGACTACTACAATGAGCAGTTCTTC; d_gene: NA; v_gene: TRBV28; j_gene: TRBJ2-1; abundance: once
CDR3aa: CASALGSSNQPQHF; CDR3nt: TGTGCCAGCGCCCTGGGCAGCAGTAATCAGCCCCAGCATTTT; d_gene: NA; v_gene: TRBV6-6; j_gene: TRBJ1-5; abundance: NA
CDR3aa: CASSLQGVGTEAFF; CDR3nt: TGTGCCAGCAGCCTCCAGGGTGTGGGGACTGAAGCTTTCTTT; d_gene: NA; v_gene: TRBV7-3; j_gene: TRBJ1-1; abundance: NA
CDR3aa: CATGQLPNQPQHF; CDR3nt: TGTGCCACGGGACAGTTGCCCAATCAGCCCCAGCATTTT; d_gene: TRBD1; v_gene: TRBV15; j_gene: TRBJ1-5; abundance: NA
CDR3aa: CASSLFTSGGQGLAGELFF; CDR3nt: TGTGCCAGCAGCTTATTCACTTCGGGAGGACAGGGATTAGCCGGGGAGCTGTTTTTT; d_gene: NA; v_gene: TRBV7-6; j_gene: TRBJ2-2; abundance: few
CDR3aa: CASSSTGGIGEQYF; CDR3nt: TGTGCCAGCAGCTCGACCGGGGGGATTGGCGAGCAGTACTTC; d_gene: TRBD2; v_gene: TRBV11-2; j_gene: TRBJ2-7; abundance: NA
CDR3aa: CASSGAGVSLDNEQFF; CDR3nt: TGTGCCAGCAGTGGAGCGGGAGTGAGTCTCGACAATGAGCAGTTCTTC; d_gene: TRBD2; v_gene: TRBV6-4; j_gene: TRBJ2-1; abundance: NA
CDR3aa: CASSDSEGSETQYF; CDR3nt: TGCGCCAGCAGTGATTCGGAGGGAAGTGAGACCCAGTACTTC; d_gene: NA; v_gene: TRBV10-2; j_gene: TRBJ2-5; abundance: NA
CDR3aa: CAWSEGREYNGQFF; CDR3nt: TGTGCCTGGAGTGAAGGAAGGGAGTACAATGGGCAGTTCTTC; d_gene: NA; v_gene: TRBV30; j_gene: TRBJ2-1; abundance: NA
CDR3aa: CASSFLAGTDTQYF; CDR3nt: TGTGCCAGCAGTTTCCTAGCGGGAACAGATACGCAGTATTTT; d_gene: TRBD2; v_gene: TRBV27; j_gene: TRBJ2-3; abundance: NA
CDR3aa: CASSETSGGNNEQFF; CDR3nt: TGCGCCAGCAGCGAAACTAGCGGGGGAAACAATGAGCAGTTCTTC; d_gene: TRBD2; v_gene: TRBV5-1; j_gene: TRBJ2-1; abundance: NA
CDR3aa: CASRFSANTGELFF; CDR3nt: TGTGCCAGCAGATTTAGCGCAAACACCGGGGAGCTGTTTTTT; d_gene: NA; v_gene: TRBV6-4; j_gene: TRBJ2-2; abundance: few
CDR3aa: CASSWGAGQGVLDTEAFF; CDR3nt: TGTGCCAGCAGCTGGGGGGCGGGACAGGGCGTTCTGGACACTGAAGCTTTCTTT; d_gene: TRBD1; v_gene: TRBV5-6; j_gene: TRBJ1-1; abundance: NA
CDR3aa: CASSPRGRTDTQYF; CDR3nt: TGTGCCAGCAGCCCCCGGGGTCGGACAGATACGCAGTATTTT; d_gene: NA; v_gene: TRBV9; j_gene: TRBJ2-3; abundance: few
CDR3aa: CASSLAASSPQETQYF; CDR3nt: TGTGCTAGCAGCTTAGCAGCTTCTAGTCCACAAGAGACCCAGTACTTC; d_gene: NA; v_gene: TRBV7-7; j_gene: TRBJ2-5; abundance: once
CDR3aa: CASSLGTAVNTEAFF; CDR3nt: TGCGCCAGCAGCTTGGGGACAGCGGTTAACACTGAAGCTTTCTTT; d_gene: NA; v_gene: TRBV5-1; j_gene: TRBJ1-1; abundance: NA
CDR3aa: CASSQGVAAGEDTQYF; CDR3nt: TGTGCCAGCAGCCAAGGAGTCGCAGCGGGAGAAGATACGCAGTATTTT; d_gene: TRBD2; v_gene: TRBV4-2; j_gene: TRBJ2-3; abundance: NA
CDR3aa: CASSFSPQLTDTQYF; CDR3nt: TGTGCCAGCAGCTTCTCCCCACAGCTCACAGATACGCAGTATTTT; d_gene: NA; v_gene: TRBV5-6; j_gene: TRBJ2-3; abundance: NA
CDR3aa: CASSPAGRASGNTIYF; CDR3nt: TGTGCCAGCAGTCCGGCGGGGAGGGCCTCTGGAAACACCATATATTTT; d_gene: NA; v_gene: TRBV28; j_gene: TRBJ1-3; abundance: NA
CDR3aa: CASSGETWRYEQYF; CDR3nt: TGTGCCAGCAGCGGGGAGACATGGCGTTACGAGCAGTACTTC; d_gene: NA; v_gene: TRBV11-2; j_gene: TRBJ2-7; abundance: NA
CDR3aa: CASSLEPSGGLQETQYF; CDR3nt: TGTGCCAGCAGCTTGGAGCCTAGCGGAGGCCTTCAAGAGACCCAGTACTTC; d_gene: TRBD2; v_gene: TRBV5-4; j_gene: TRBJ2-5; abundance: NA
CDR3aa: CASSQPPAGQGASPLHF; CDR3nt: TGTGCCAGCAGCCAACCTCCAGCGGGACAGGGGGCCTCACCCCTCCACTTT; d_gene: TRBD1; v_gene: TRBV4-2; j_gene: TRBJ1-6; abundance: NA
CDR3aa: CASSYIRQGGTEAFF; CDR3nt: TGTGCCAGCAGTTATATCAGACAGGGGGGCACTGAAGCTTTCTTT; d_gene: TRBD1; v_gene: TRBV6-5; j_gene: TRBJ1-1; abundance: NA
CDR3aa: CATSIRDSYEQYF; CDR3nt: TGTGCCACTTCGATCAGGGACAGCTACGAGCAGTACTTC; d_gene: TRBD1; v_gene: TRBV6-1; j_gene: TRBJ2-7; abundance: NA
CDR3aa: CASSRDSYSGNTIYF; CDR3nt: TGTGCCAGCAGTAGGGACAGTTACTCTGGAAACACCATATATTTT; d_gene: TRBD1; v_gene: TRBV27; j_gene: TRBJ1-3; abundance: NA
CDR3aa: CASSGGQGDYEQYF; CDR3nt: TGTGCCAGCAGCGGGGGACAGGGGGACTACGAGCAGTACTTC; d_gene: TRBD1; v_gene: TRBV9; j_gene: TRBJ2-7; abundance: NA
CDR3aa: CASSLAGGGYEQYF; CDR3nt: TGTGCCAGCAGCTTAGCGGGAGGAGGGTACGAGCAGTACTTC; d_gene: NA; v_gene: TRBV7-9; j_gene: TRBJ2-7; abundance: NA
CDR3aa: CSSSFLAGPAGELFF; CDR3nt: TGTTCCAGCAGCTTTTTAGCGGGGCCGGCGGGGGAGCTGTTTTTT; d_gene: TRBD2; v_gene: TRBV7-9; j_gene: TRBJ2-2; abundance: NA
CDR3aa: CASSYGGRVGPNSNQPQHF; CDR3nt: TGTGCCAGCAGCTACGGGGGTCGGGTTGGGCCGAATAGCAATCAGCCCCAGCATTTT; d_gene: NA; v_gene: TRBV21-1; j_gene: TRBJ1-5; abundance: NA
CDR3aa: CATSRGPILGGEKLFF; CDR3nt: TGTGCCACCAGCAGAGGTCCCATCTTAGGCGGTGAAAAACTGTTTTTT; d_gene: NA; v_gene: TRBV15; j_gene: TRBJ1-4; abundance: NA
CDR3aa: CAWSRSPIALDTGELFF; CDR3nt: TGTGCCTGGAGCCGAAGCCCTATAGCGCTGGACACCGGGGAGCTGTTTTTT; d_gene: NA; v_gene: TRBV30; j_gene: TRBJ2-2; abundance: NA
CDR3aa: CASSWDTNSGANVLTF; CDR3nt: TGTGCCAGCAGCTGGGACACCAACTCTGGGGCCAACGTCCTGACTTTC; d_gene: NA; v_gene: TRBV5-6; j_gene: TRBJ2-6; abundance: NA
CDR3aa: CASSLWLYGYTF; CDR3nt: TGTGCCAGCAGTTTATGGCTATATGGCTACACCTTC; d_gene: NA; v_gene: TRBV28; j_gene: TRBJ1-2; abundance: NA
CDR3aa: CASRVGQGVIYGYTF; CDR3nt: TGTGCCAGCAGGGTCGGACAGGGGGTTATCTATGGCTACACCTTC; d_gene: TRBD1; v_gene: TRBV28; j_gene: TRBJ1-2; abundance: NA
CDR3aa: CASSRDRNSYEQYF; CDR3nt: TGTGCCAGCTCCCGGGACAGGAACTCCTACGAGCAGTACTTC; d_gene: TRBD1; v_gene: TRBV27; j_gene: TRBJ2-7; abundance: NA
CDR3aa: CASSLYGTDYNEQFF; CDR3nt: TGTGCCAGCAGTTTATACGGGACAGACTACAATGAGCAGTTCTTC; d_gene: TRBD1; v_gene: TRBV27; j_gene: TRBJ2-1; abundance: NA
CDR3aa: CATGRQSDYGYTF; CDR3nt: TGTGCCACCGGACGACAGAGCGATTATGGCTACACCTTC; d_gene: NA; v_gene: TRBV10-3; j_gene: TRBJ1-2; abundance: NA
CDR3aa: CASSLRGPQETQYF; CDR3nt: TGCGCCAGCAGCCTCAGGGGGCCCCAAGAGACCCAGTACTTC; d_gene: TRBD1; v_gene: TRBV5-1; j_gene: TRBJ2-5; abundance: NA
CDR3aa: CASSQGQGLTQYF; CDR3nt: TGTGCCAGCAGCCAAGGACAGGGGTTGACCCAGTACTTC; d_gene: TRBD1; v_gene: TRBV2; j_gene: TRBJ2-5; abundance: NA